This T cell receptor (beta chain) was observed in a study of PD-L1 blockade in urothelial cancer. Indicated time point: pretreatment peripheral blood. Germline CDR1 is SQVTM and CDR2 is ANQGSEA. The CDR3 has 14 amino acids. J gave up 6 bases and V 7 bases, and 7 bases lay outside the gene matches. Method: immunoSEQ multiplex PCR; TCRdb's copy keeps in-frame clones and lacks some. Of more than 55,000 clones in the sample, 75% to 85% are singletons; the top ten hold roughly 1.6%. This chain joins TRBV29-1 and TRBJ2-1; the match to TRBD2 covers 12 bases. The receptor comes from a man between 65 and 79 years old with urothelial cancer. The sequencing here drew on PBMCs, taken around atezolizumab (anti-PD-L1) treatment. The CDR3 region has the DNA TGCAGCGCCCAGACTAGCGGGAGCGTCAATGAGCAGTTCTTC. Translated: CSAQTSGSVNEQFF.